This TCR beta chain was obtained from a study of blood T cell repertoires in COVID-19. The germline gives CDR1 LGHDT, CDR2 YNNKEL (reference sequence). The CDR3 totals 15 residues. V dropped 4 bases and J dropped 5; count of bases not matched to a gene: 6. Original analysis: Amplification from reference gene primers served as the basis for estimated nucleated cell counts. Clones were read by immunoSEQ multiplex PCR, and TCRdb kept only the in-frame ones, dropping some. V and J calls and clone size are as listed in that table; D and trimming were resolved from the DNA. The table lists tens of thousands of clones, 82% of them singletons.

The chain is built from TRBV3-1 (or the pseudogene TRBV3-2) and TRBJ1-1, with TRBD1 identical over 11 bases. The sample consisted of peripheral blood. This sequence originates from a woman aged 55-69 years with acute or convalescent COVID-19. The CDR3 protein is CASSPPGQGGTEAFF. In nucleotides, the CDR3 is TGTGCCAGCAGCCCCCCGGGACAGGGGGGGACTGAAGCTTTCTTT.